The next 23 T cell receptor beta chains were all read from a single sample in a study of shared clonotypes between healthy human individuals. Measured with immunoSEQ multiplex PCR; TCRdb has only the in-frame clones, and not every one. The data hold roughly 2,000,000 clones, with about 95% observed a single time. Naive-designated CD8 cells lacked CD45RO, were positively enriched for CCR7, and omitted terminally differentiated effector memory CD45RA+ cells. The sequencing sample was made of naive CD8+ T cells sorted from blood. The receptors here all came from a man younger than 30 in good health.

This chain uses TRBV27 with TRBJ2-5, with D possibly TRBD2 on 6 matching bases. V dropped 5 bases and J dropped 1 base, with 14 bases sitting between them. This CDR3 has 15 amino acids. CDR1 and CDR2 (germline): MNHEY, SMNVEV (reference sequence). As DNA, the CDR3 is TGTGCCAGCAGTACCGGGACTGCAGGCCAAGAGACCCAGTACTTC. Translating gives CASSTGTAGQETQYF.

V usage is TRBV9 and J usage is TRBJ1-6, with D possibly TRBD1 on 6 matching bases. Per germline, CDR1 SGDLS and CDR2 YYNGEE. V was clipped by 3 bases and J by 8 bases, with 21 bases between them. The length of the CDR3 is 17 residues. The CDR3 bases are TGTGCCAGCAGCGCGAGGGGGGGTCCCCGGTGGGATTCACCCCTCCACTTT. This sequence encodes CASSARGGPRWDSPLHF.

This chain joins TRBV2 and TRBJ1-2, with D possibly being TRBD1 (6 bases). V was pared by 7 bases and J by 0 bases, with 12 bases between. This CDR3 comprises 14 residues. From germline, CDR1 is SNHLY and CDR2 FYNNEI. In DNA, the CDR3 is TGTGCCAGCATGGGGGACACTTCTAACTATGGCTACACCTTC. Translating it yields CASMGDTSNYGYTF.

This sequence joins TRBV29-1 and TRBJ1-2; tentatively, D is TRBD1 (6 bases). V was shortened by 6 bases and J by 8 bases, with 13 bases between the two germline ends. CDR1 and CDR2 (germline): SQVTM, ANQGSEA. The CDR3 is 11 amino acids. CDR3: CSVPTGIGYTF. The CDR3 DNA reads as TGCAGCGTCCCTACAGGGATCGGCTACACCTTC.

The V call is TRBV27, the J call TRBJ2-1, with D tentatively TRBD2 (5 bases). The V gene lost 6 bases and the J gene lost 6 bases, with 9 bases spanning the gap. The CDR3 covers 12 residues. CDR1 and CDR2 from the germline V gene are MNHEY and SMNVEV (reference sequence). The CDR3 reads CASRVRGNEQFF. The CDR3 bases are TGTGCCAGCAGGGTACGGGGCAATGAGCAGTTCTTC.

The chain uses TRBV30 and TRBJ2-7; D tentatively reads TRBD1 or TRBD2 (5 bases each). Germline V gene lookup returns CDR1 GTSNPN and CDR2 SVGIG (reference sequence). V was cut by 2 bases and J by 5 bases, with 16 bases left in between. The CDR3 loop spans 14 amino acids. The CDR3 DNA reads TGTGCCTGGAGTCCCGGGGCAGGGTACCACGAGCAGTACTTC. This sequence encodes CAWSPGAGYHEQYF.

In DNA form, the CDR3 reads TGTGCCAGCAGCTCCCGACAGCTTCAGAACACTGAAGCTTTCTTT. It translates to CASSSRQLQNTEAFF. V gene TRBV7-2 combines with J gene TRBJ1-1; possibly TRBD1 for D (5 bases). The V end was cut by 4 bases, the J end by 1 base, with 13 bases between. The germline V gene encodes CDR1 SGHTA and CDR2 FQGNSA. CDR3 length equals 15 residues.

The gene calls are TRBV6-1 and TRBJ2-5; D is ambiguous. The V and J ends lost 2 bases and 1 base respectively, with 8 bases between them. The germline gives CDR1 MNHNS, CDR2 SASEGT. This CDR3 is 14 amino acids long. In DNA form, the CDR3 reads TGTGCCAGCAGTGAATGGTCAGTCCAAGAGACCCAGTACTTC. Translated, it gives CASSEWSVQETQYF.

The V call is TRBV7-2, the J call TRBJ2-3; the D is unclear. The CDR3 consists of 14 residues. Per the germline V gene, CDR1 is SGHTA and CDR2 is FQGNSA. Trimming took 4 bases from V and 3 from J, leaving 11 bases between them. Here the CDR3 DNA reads TGTGCCAGCAGCTCCGGTCTGTGGACAGATACGCAGTATTTT. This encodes CASSSGLWTDTQYF. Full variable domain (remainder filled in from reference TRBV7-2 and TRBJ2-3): GAGVSQSPSNKVTEKGKDVELRCDPISGHTALYWYRQSLGQGLEFLIYFQGNSAPDKSGLPSDRFSAERTGGSVSTLTIQRTQQEDSAVYLCASSSGLWTDTQYFGPGTRLTVL.

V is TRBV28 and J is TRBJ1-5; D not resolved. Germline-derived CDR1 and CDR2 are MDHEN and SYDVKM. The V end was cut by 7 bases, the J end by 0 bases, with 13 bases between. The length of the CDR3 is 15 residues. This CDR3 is CASTLTDYSNQPQHF. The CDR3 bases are TGTGCCAGCACCCTGACGGACTATAGCAATCAGCCCCAGCATTTT.

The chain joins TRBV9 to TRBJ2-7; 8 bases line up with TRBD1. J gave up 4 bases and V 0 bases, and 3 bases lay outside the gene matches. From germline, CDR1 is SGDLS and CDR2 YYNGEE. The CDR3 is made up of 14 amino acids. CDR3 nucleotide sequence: TGTGCCAGCAGCGTAGGGACAGGGTGGTACGAGCAGTACTTC. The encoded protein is CASSVGTGWYEQYF. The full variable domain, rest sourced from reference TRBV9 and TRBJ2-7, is DSGVTQTPKHLITATGQRVTLRCSPRSGDLSVYWYQQSLDQGLQFLIQYYNGEERAKGNILERFSAQQFPDLHSELNLSSLELGDSALYFCASSVGTGWYEQYFGPGTRLTVT.

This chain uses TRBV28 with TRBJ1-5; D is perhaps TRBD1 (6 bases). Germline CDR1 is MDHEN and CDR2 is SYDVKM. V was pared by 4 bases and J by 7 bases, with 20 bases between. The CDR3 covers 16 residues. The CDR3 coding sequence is TGTGCCAGCAGTTCCGCTACAGGGTGGTCAAGACAGCCCCAGCATTTT. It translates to CASSSATGWSRQPQHF.

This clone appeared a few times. In DNA form, the CDR3 reads TGTGCCTGGAGTACCGTGGGCACTGAAGCTTTCTTT. The encoded protein is CAWSTVGTEAFF. The chain uses TRBV30 and TRBJ1-1; D unresolved. Deletions cut 2 bases from V and 4 bases from J, with 8 bases between. The CDR3 totals 12 residues. Germline V gene lookup returns CDR1 GTSNPN and CDR2 SVGIG (reference sequence).

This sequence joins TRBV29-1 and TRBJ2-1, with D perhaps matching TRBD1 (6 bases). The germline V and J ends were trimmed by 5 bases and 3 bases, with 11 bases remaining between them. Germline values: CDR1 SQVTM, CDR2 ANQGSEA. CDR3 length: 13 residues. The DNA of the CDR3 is TGCAGCGTTCTAACGGACAGCTACAATGAGCAGTTCTTC. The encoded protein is CSVLTDSYNEQFF.

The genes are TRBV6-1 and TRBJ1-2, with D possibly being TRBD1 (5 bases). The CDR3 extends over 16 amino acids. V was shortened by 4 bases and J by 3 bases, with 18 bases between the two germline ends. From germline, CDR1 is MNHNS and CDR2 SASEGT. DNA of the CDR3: TGTGCCAGCAGTGGACCCCGGGCAGGGCTGGACTATGGCTACACCTTC. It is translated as CASSGPRAGLDYGYTF.

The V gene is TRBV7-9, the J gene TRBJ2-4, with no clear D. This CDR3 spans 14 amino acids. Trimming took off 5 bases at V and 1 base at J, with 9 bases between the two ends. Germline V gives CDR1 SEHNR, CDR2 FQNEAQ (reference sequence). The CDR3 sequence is CASSPREAKNIQYF. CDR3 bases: TGTGCCAGCAGCCCGAGAGAGGCCAAAAACATTCAGTACTTC.

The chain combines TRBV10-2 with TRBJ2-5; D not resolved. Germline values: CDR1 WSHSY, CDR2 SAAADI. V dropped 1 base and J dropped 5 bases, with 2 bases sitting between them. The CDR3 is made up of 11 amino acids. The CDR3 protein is CASSEYETQYF. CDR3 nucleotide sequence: TGCGCCAGCAGTGAGTACGAGACCCAGTACTTC.

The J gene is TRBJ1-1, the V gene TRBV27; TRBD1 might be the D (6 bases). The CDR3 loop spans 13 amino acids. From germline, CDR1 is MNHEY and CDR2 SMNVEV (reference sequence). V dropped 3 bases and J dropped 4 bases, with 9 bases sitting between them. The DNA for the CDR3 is TGTGCCAGCAGTTTCCAGGGGCTCACTGAAGCTTTCTTT. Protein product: CASSFQGLTEAFF.

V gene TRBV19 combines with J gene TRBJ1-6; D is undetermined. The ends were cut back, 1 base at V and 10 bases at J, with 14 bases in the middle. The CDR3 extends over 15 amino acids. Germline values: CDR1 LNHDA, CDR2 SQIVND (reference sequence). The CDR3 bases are TGTGCCAGTAGTATAGTTGGACTGAGCAGCTCACCCCTCCACTTT. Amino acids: CASSIVGLSSSPLHF.

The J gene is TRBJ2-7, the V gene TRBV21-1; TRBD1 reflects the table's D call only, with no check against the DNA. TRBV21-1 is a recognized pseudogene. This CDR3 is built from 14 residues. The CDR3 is CASSLRDRGFEQYF. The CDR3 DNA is TGTGCCAGCAGCCTACGGGACAGGGGTTTCGAGCAGTACTTC.

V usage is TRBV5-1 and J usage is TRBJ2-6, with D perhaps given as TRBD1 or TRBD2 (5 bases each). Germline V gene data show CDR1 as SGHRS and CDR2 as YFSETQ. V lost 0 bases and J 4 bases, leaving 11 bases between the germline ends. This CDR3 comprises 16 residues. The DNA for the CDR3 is TGCGCCAGCAGCTTGGCCGGGGCAAACGGGGCCAACGTCCTGACTTTC. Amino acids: CASSLAGANGANVLTF.

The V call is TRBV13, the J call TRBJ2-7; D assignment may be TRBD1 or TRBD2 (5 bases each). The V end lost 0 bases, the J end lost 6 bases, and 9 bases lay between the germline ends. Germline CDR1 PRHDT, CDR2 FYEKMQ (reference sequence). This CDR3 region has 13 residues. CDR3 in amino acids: CASSLGRGGEQYF. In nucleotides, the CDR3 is TGTGCCAGCAGCTTAGGCCGTGGGGGCGAGCAGTACTTC.

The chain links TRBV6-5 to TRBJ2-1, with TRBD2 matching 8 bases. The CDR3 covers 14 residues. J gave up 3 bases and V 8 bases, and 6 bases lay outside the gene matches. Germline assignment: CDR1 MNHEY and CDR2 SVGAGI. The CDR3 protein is CASAESGSYNEQFF. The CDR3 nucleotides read TGTGCCAGCGCAGAAAGCGGGAGCTACAATGAGCAGTTCTTC.